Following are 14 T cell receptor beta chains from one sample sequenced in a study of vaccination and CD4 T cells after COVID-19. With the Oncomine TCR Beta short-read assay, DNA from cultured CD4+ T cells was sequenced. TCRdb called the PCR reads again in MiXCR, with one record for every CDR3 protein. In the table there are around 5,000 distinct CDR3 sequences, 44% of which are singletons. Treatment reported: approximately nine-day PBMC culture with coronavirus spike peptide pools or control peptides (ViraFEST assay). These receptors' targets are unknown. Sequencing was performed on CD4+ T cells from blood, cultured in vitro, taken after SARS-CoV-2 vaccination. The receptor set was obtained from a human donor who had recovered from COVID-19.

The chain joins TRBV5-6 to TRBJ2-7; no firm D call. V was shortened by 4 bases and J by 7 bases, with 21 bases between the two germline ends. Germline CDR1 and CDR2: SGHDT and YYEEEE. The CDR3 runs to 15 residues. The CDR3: CASSAYTPGLGEQYF. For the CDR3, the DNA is TGTGCCAGCAGCGCGTATACCCCAGGCCTGGGTGAGCAGTACTTC. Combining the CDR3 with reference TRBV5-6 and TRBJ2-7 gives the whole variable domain DAGVTQSPTHLIKTRGQQVTLRCSPKSGHDTVSWYQQALGQGPQFIFQYYEEEERQRGNFPDRFSGHQFPNYSSELNVNALLLGDSALYLCASSAYTPGLGEQYFGPGTRLTVT.

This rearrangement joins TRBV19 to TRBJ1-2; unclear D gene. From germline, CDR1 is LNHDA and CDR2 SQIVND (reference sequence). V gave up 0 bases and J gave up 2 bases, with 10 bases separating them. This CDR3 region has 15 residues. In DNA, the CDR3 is TGTGCCAGTAGTATAGAAGGGTTGGGGAACTATGGCTACACCTTC. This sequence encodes CASSIEGLGNYGYTF. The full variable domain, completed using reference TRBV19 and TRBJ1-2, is DGGITQSPKYLFRKEGQNVTLSCEQNLNHDAMYWYRQDPGQGLRLIYYSQIVNDFQKGDIAEGYSVSREKKESFPLTVTSAQKNPTAFYLCASSIEGLGNYGYTFGSGTRLTVV.

This CDR3 is CASSQAQTGGGYGELFF. The DNA for the CDR3 is TGCGCCAGCAGCCAAGCGCAAACAGGGGGCGGGTATGGGGAGCTGTTTTTT. The gene calls are TRBV4-3 and TRBJ2-2; 9 bases agree with TRBD1. The CDR3 has 17 amino acids. CDR1 is LGHNA and CDR2 is YSLEER in the germline V gene. V was pared by 1 base and J by 8 bases, with 11 bases of the junction left unmatched.

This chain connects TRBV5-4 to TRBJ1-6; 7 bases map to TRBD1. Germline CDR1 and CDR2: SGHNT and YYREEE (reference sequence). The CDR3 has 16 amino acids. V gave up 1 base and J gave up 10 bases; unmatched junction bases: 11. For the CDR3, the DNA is TGTGCCAGCAGCTTGATTCGGGGAGTACAGGGGTCACCCCTCCACTTT. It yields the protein CASSLIRGVQGSPLHF.

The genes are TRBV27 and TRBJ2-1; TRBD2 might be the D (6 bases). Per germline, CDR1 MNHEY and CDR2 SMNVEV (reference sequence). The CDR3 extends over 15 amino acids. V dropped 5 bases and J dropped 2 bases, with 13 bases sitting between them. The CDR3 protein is CASSPGGTPYNEQFF. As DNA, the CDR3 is TGTGCCAGCAGTCCCGGGGGAACCCCCTACAATGAGCAGTTCTTC.

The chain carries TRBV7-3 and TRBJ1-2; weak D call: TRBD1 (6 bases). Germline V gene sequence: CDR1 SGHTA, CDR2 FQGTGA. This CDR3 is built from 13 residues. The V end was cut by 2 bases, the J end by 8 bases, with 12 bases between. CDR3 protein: CASSLLGGGGYTF. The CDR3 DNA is TGTGCCAGCAGCTTATTAGGGGGGGGGGGCTACACCTTC.

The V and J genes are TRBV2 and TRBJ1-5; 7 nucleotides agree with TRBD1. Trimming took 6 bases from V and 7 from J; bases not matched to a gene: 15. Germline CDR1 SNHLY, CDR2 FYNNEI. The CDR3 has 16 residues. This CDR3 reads CASSPPGTEGGQPQHF. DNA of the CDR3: TGTGCCAGCAGCCCCCCCGGGACAGAGGGAGGCCAGCCCCAGCATTTT.

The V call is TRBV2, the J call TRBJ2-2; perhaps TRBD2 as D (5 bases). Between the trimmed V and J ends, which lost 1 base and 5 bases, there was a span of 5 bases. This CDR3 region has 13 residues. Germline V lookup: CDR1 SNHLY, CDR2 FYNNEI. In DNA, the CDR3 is TGTGCCAGCAGTGAAGGCGGGACCGGGGAGCTGTTTTTT. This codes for CASSEGGTGELFF.

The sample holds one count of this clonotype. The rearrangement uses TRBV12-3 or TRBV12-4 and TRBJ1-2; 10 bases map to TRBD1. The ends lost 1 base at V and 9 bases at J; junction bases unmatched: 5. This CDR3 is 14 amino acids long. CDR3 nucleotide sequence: TGTGCCAGCAGTTTAGGGGGACAGGGGATGAGCTACACCTTC. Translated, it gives CASSLGGQGMSYTF.

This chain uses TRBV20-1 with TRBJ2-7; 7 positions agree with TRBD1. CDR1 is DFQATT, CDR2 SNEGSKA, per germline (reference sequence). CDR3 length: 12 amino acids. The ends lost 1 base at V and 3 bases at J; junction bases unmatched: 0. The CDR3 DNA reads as TGCAGTGCTAGAGCAGGGGGCTACGAGCAGTACTTC. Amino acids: CSARAGGYEQYF.

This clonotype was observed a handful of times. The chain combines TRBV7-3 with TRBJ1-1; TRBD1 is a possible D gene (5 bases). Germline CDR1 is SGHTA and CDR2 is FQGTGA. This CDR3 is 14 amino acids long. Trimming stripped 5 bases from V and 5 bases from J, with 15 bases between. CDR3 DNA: TGTGCCAGCAGCCCCGGGACTAGCGGGACTGAAGCTTTCTTT. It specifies CASSPGTSGTEAFF. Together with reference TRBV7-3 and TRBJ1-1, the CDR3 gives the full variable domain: GAGVSQTPSNKVTEKGKYVELRCDPISGHTALYWYRQSLGQGPEFLIYFQGTGAADDSGLPNDRFFAVRPEGSVSTLKIQRTERGDSAVYLCASSPGTSGTEAFFGQGTRLTVV.

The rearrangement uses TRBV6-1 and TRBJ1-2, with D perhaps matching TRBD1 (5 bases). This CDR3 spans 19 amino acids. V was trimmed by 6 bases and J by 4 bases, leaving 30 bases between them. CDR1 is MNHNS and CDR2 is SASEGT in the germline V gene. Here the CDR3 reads CASSLFPGRAKKQGYGYTF. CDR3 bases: TGTGCCAGCAGCCTATTCCCGGGACGGGCGAAGAAGCAAGGCTATGGCTACACCTTC.

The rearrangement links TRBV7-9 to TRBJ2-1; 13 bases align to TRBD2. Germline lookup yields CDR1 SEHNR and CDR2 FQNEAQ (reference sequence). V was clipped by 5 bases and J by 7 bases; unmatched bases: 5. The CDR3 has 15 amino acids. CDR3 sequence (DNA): TGTGCCAGCAGCCCTGGACTAGCGGGAGCAAATGAGCAGTTCTTC. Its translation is CASSPGLAGANEQFF.

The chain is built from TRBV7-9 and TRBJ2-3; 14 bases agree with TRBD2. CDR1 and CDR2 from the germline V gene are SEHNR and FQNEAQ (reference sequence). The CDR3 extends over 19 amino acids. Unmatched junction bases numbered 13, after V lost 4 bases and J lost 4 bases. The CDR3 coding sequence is TGTGCCAGCAGCTCCCCCTTTCCGGGACTAGCGGGAGCCCCAGATACGCAGTATTTT. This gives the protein CASSSPFPGLAGAPDTQYF.